These 5 T cell receptor beta chains share one sample of origin, sequenced in a study of response to subunit inactivated influenza vaccine. TCRdb itself ran the RT-PCR reads through MiXCR, one entry per CDR3 protein. This repertoire shows about 830,000 distinct CDR3 sequences, approximately 18% found once; its top ten account for about a tenth. Sequenced material: PBMCs from blood, taken 5 to 6 days after vaccination. These receptors all come from a man over 45 who received an inactivated influenza vaccine.

This clonotype was counted only a few times. The chain links TRBV20-1 to TRBJ1-5, with TRBD1 identical over 8 bases. V shed 4 bases, J shed 5 bases, and the junction held 7 bases outside the gene matches. The length of the CDR3 is 14 residues. CDR1 is DFQATT, CDR2 SNEGSKA, per germline (reference sequence). The CDR3 reads CSATADRGYQPQHF. For the CDR3, the DNA is TGCAGTGCTACCGCTGACAGGGGATATCAGCCCCAGCATTTT.

This clonotype was counted ten times or more. V gene TRBV20-1 combines with J gene TRBJ2-7, with a possible D match to TRBD2 (6 bases). This CDR3 spans 14 amino acids. With 3 bases removed from V and 1 base from J, the gap between germline ends came to 13 bases. CDR1 is DFQATT and CDR2 is SNEGSKA in the germline V gene (reference sequence). The CDR3 reads CSASPGGWSYEQYF. CDR3 nucleotide sequence: TGCAGTGCTAGCCCCGGGGGTTGGTCCTACGAGCAGTACTTC.

The chain links TRBV20-1 to TRBJ2-1; D perhaps matches TRBD2 (7 bases). The CDR3 is 14 amino acids. Looked up from germline, CDR1 is DFQATT and CDR2 is SNEGSKA (reference sequence). V was clipped by 3 bases and J by 5 bases, with 14 bases between them. The CDR3 DNA follows: TGCAGTGCTAGTGGGGGGGCCGCCAACAATGAGCAGTTCTTC. The encoded protein is CSASGGAANNEQFF.

The chain uses TRBV27 and TRBJ2-1; a possible D gene is TRBD2 (6 bases). Germline V gene data show CDR1 as MNHEY and CDR2 as SMNVEV (reference sequence). Trimming removed 2 bases at V and 6 bases at J, with 14 bases between. This CDR3 region has 15 residues. For the CDR3, the DNA is TGTGCCAGCAGTTTAGTAGCGGCTGACTTCAATGAGCAGTTCTTC. This translates into CASSLVAADFNEQFF.

This clonotype was seen once. The chain employs TRBV20-1 and TRBJ1-6, with D possibly TRBD1 on 6 matching bases. Germline CDR1 DFQATT, CDR2 SNEGSKA (reference sequence). The CDR3 runs 15 residues. CDR3 sequence: CRPSGGGPYNSPLHF. The CDR3, as DNA: TGCAGGCCATCCGGGGGCGGACCGTATAATTCACCCCTCCACTTT.